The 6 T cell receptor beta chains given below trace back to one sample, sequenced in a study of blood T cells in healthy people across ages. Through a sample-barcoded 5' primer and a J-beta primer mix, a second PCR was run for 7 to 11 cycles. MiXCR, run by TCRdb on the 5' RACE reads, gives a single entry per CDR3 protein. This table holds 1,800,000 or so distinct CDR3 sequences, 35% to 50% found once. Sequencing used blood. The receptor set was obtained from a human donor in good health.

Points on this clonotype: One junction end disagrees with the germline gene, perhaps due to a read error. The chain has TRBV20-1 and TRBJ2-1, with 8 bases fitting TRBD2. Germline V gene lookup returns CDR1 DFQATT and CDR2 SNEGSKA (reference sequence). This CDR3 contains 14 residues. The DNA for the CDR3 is TGCAGAGCTACCTACGGGGGGGCCTACAATGAGCAGTTCTTC. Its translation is CRATYGGAYNEQFF.

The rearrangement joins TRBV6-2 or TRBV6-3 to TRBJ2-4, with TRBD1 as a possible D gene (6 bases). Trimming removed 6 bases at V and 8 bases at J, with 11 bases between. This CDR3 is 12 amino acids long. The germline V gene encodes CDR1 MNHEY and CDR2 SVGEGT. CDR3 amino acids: CASSPWTDIQYF. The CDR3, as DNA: TGTGCCAGCAGCCCCTGGACAGACATTCAGTACTTC.

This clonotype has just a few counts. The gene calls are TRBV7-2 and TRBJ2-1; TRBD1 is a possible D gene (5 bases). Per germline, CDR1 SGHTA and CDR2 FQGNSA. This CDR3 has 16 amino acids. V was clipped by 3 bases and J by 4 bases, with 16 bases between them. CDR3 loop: CASSFRPHNRYNEQFF. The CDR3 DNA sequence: TGTGCCAGCAGCTTTCGACCACACAACAGGTACAATGAGCAGTTCTTC.

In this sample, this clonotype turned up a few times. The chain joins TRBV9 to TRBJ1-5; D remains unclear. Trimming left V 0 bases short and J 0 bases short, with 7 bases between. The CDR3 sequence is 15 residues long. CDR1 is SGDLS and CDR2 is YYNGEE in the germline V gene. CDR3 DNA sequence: TGTGCCAGCAGCGTAGGCCCGTATAGCAATCAGCCCCAGCATTTT. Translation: CASSVGPYSNQPQHF.

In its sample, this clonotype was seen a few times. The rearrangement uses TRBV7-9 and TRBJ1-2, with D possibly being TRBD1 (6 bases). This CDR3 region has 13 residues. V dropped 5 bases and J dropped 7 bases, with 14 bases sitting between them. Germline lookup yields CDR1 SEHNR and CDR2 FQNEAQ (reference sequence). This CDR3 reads CASSPYTGLGYTF. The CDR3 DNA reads TGTGCCAGCAGCCCGTACACAGGGCTTGGCTACACCTTC.

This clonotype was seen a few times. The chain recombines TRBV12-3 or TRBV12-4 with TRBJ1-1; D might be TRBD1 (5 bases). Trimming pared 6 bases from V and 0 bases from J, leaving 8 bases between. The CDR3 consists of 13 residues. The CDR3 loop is CASRVRVNTEAFF. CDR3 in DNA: TGTGCCAGCAGAGTCAGGGTGAACACTGAAGCTTTCTTT.